The source of this TCR beta chain is a study of shared clonotypes between healthy human individuals. As for the study in general: Every donor yielded three CD4 naive, three CD4 memory, two CD8 naive and one CD8 memory plate.

Germline V CDR1 and CDR2: SEHNR, FQNEAQ (reference sequence). Between the trimmed V and J ends, which lost 4 bases and 7 bases, there was a span of 14 bases. There are 14 residues in the CDR3. Only CD45RO-negative cells positively selected for CCR7 counted as naive CD8 cells, so terminally differentiated effector memory CD45RA+ cells were excluded. The donors, all of them Caucasian adults, lived in Nashville, Tennessee. The authors split each subset's genomic DNA evenly across several immunoSEQ plates. Profiled with immunoSEQ multiplex PCR; TCRdb holds only in-frame clones, not every one. The profile shows about 2.1 million clones, around 93% of them singletons.

The sample was naive CD8+ T cells from PBMCs. The rearrangement uses TRBV7-9 and TRBJ1-5, with a tentative D call TRBD1 (6 bases). The TCR comes from a man aged 18 to 29 in good health. Some clones in this sample may be carry-over from other donors' samples. CDR3 sequence: CASSSGVVGQPQHF. In DNA form, the CDR3 reads TGTGCCAGCAGCTCAGGGGTCGTCGGCCAGCCCCAGCATTTT.